This record covers a single T cell receptor (beta chain). Its antigen is as yet unknown. These data come from a study of T cell responses to AZD1222 COVID-19 vaccine. Overall study findings and caveats: Vaccine-associated CD4 TCRs ranged over spike, dominating at 160-218 and 743-854. There were mostly white British donors and more females than males, and clonal diversity was possibly underestimated. Unmutated variant regions reportedly attract nearly half of all spike-specific TCRs. Baseline seropositivity characterized only a handful of AZD1222 recipients.

After removal of 6 bases from V and 5 bases from J, the junction contained 3 bases not matched to a gene. The CDR3 contains 11 residues. The germline V gene has CDR1 SQVTM and CDR2 ANQGSEA. Profiling relied on immunoSEQ multiplex PCR, and the TCRdb table lists in-frame clones only, not all of them. This table has about 130,000 clones, roughly 93% appearing once. The sequenced sample was peripheral blood, obtained on day 0 of AZD1222 vaccination. The gene calls are TRBV29-1 and TRBJ1-1; 7 bases match TRBD1. The source of this sequence is an adult in good health. The CDR3 here is CSVDRVTEAFF. CDR3 in DNA: TGCAGCGTCGACAGGGTTACTGAAGCTTTCTTT. Full variable domain (rest looked up from reference TRBV29-1 and TRBJ1-1): SAVISQKPSRDICQRGTSLTIQCQVDSQVTMMFWYRQQPGQSLTLIATANQGSEATYESGFVIDKFPISRPNLTFSTLTVSNMSPEDSSIYLCSVDRVTEAFFGQGTRLTVV.